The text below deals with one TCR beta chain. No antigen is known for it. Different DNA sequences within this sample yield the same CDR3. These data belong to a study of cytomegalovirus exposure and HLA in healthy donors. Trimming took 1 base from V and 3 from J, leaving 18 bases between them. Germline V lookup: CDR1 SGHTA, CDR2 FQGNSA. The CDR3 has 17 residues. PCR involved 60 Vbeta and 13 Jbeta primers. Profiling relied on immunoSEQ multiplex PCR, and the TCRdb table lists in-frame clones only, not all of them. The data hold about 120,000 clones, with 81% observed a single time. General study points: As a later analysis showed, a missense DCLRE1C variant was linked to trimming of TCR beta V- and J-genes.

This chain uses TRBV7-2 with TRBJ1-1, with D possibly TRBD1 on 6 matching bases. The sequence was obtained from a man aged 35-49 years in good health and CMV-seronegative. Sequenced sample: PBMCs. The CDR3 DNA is TGTGCCAGCAGCTTAGGGGGACCTTTCAGGGGAGACACTGAAGCTTTCTTT. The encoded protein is CASSLGGPFRGDTEAFF.